This T cell receptor (beta chain) stems from a study of shared clonotypes between healthy human individuals. Libraries were prepared by immunoSEQ multiplex PCR; TCRdb keeps only in-frame clonotypes and omits some of them. This table has approximately 980,000 clones, roughly 72% appearing once. Findings of the study overall: Donor scarcity curtailed the genetic and exposure-history diversity represented herein. Four donors shared approximately 5% of their naive CD4 clonotypes.

V was clipped by 5 bases and J by 2 bases, with 7 bases between them. The CDR3 totals 12 residues. Germline values: CDR1 SNHLY, CDR2 FYNNEI. This clone was picked up one time. Its target is unknown. The TCR originated in a man aged 18 to 30 in good health. The specimen was memory CD4+ T cells sorted from blood. This sample's subset: CD45RA-negative fraction. V is TRBV2 and J is TRBJ2-7; the D is unclear. This CDR3 is CASSPLAYEQYF. The DNA of the CDR3 is TGTGCCAGCAGTCCCTTGGCCTACGAGCAGTACTTC.